These 5 T cell receptor beta chains share one sample of origin, sequenced in a study of blood T cell repertoires in COVID-19. The repertoire was sequenced with immunoSEQ multiplex PCR; TCRdb's copy has only in-frame clones and lacks some. This sample carries under 250,000 clones, over 75% of them seen once, and the ten largest clones take about 2.4%. The sequenced sample consisted of peripheral blood. These receptors originate from a woman in her sixties or seventies with COVID-19, enrolled during active disease.

V is TRBV29-1 and J is TRBJ1-1; D remains unclear. Germline CDR1 SQVTM, CDR2 ANQGSEA. The CDR3 contains 12 residues. With 2 bases removed from V and 2 bases from J, the gap between germline ends came to 6 bases. CDR3 nucleotides: TGCAGCGTTGAAACAAGTAACACTGAAGCTTTCTTT. As protein: CSVETSNTEAFF.

V gene TRBV7-3 combines with J gene TRBJ2-2, with D maybe TRBD2 (6 bases). CDR3 length: 17 amino acids. Per germline, CDR1 SGHTA and CDR2 FQGTGA. The ends were cut back, 6 bases at V and 0 bases at J, with 17 bases in the middle. For the CDR3, the DNA is TGTGCCAGCAGACAAACCATGGGCGGGGCGAACACCGGGGAGCTGTTTTTT. Its translation is CASRQTMGGANTGELFF.

The chain links TRBV21-1 to TRBJ2-2; TRBD2 is the table's D call and was not checked against the DNA. TRBV21-1 is a pseudogene. This CDR3 is 14 amino acids long. Here the CDR3 reads CASSPYSYTGELFF. CDR3 coding DNA: TGTGCCAGCAGCCCCTATAGTTACACCGGGGAGCTGTTTTTT.

The table lists this clone with a count of one. The chain carries TRBV29-1 and TRBJ1-1; D possibly corresponds to TRBD1 (5 bases). Between the trimmed V and J ends, which lost 5 bases and 6 bases, there was a span of 10 bases. Germline assignment: CDR1 SQVTM and CDR2 ANQGSEA. This CDR3 spans 11 amino acids. CDR3 DNA sequence: TGCAGCGTTTGGCGGGGGGCTGAAGCTTTCTTT. This encodes CSVWRGAEAFF.

This clone was counted once. The gene calls are TRBV30 and TRBJ2-1; 7 bases map to TRBD1. Germline lookup yields CDR1 GTSNPN and CDR2 SVGIG (reference sequence). V gave up 3 bases and J gave up 5 bases; unmatched junction bases: 7. The CDR3 loop spans 14 amino acids. The DNA of the CDR3 is TGTGCCTGGAGCTCCGGGACAGCTGACAATGAGCAGTTCTTC. Amino acid sequence: CAWSSGTADNEQFF. The whole variable domain, remainder taken from reference TRBV30 and TRBJ2-1, is SQTIHQWPATLVQPVGSPLSLECTVEGTSNPNLYWYRQAAGRGLQLLFYSVGIGQISSEVPQNLSASRPQDRQFILSSKKLLLSDSGFYLCAWSSGTADNEQFFGPGTRLTVL.